Following are 19 T cell receptor beta chains from one sample sequenced in a study of cytomegalovirus exposure and HLA in healthy donors. Use of 60 Vbeta and 13 Jbeta primers characterized the PCR. Profiling relied on immunoSEQ multiplex PCR, and the TCRdb table lists in-frame clones only, not all of them. This table holds just over 80,000 clones. What was sequenced was PBMCs. These receptors were taken from a woman in her 30s in good health and CMV-seronegative.

V usage is TRBV4-2 and J usage is TRBJ2-1; the D is unclear. The CDR3 has 16 amino acids. V lost 0 bases, J lost 4 bases, and 13 bases lay in between. Germline lookup yields CDR1 LGHNA and CDR2 YNFKEQ. The DNA for the CDR3 is TGTGCCAGCAGCCAAGAGGCTGAGAGACAATACAATGAGCAGTTCTTC. It codes for CASSQEAERQYNEQFF.

The chain is built from TRBV7-9 and TRBJ2-2; a weak D match, TRBD1 (5 bases). This CDR3 contains 15 residues. V lost 5 bases and J 3 bases, leaving 13 bases between the germline ends. Germline assignment: CDR1 SEHNR and CDR2 FQNEAQ (reference sequence). This chain's CDR3 is CASSVRQYDTGELFF. The CDR3 nucleotides read TGTGCCAGCAGCGTAAGACAGTACGACACCGGGGAGCTGTTTTTT.

The chain employs TRBV5-6 and TRBJ1-1, with TRBD1 identical over 7 bases. The V gene end was trimmed by 2 bases and the J gene end by 6 bases; junction bases not matched to a gene: 7. CDR1 is SGHDT, CDR2 YYEEEE, per germline. The CDR3 contains 14 residues. DNA for the CDR3: TGTGCCAGCAGCTTTGGACAGGCGAAGGCTGAAGCTTTCTTT. The encoded protein is CASSFGQAKAEAFF. Combining the CDR3 with reference TRBV5-6 and TRBJ1-1 gives the whole variable domain DAGVTQSPTHLIKTRGQQVTLRCSPKSGHDTVSWYQQALGQGPQFIFQYYEEEERQRGNFPDRFSGHQFPNYSSELNVNALLLGDSALYLCASSFGQAKAEAFFGQGTRLTVV.

The V call is TRBV30, the J call TRBJ2-3; a possible D gene is TRBD1 (6 bases). This CDR3 is built from 16 residues. Germline loops: CDR1 GTSNPN, CDR2 SVGIG (reference sequence). Deletions cut 0 bases from V and 2 bases from J, with 15 bases between. The CDR3 spells CAWSVVHRDDTDTQYF. Here the CDR3 DNA reads TGTGCCTGGAGTGTGGTCCACAGGGATGACACAGATACGCAGTATTTT.

The chain uses TRBV5-1 and TRBJ2-1, with TRBD2 matching over 7 bases. The junction had 6 bases not matched to a gene; V was cut back by 0 bases and J by 6 bases. The CDR3 has 15 amino acids. The germline CDR1 and CDR2 sequences are SGHRS and YFSETQ. The CDR3 sequence is CASSLVAAGLNEQFF. The CDR3 coding sequence is TGCGCCAGCAGCTTGGTGGCAGCGGGGCTCAATGAGCAGTTCTTC.

The chain links TRBV15 to TRBJ2-7; D is possibly TRBD1 (6 bases). CDR1 and CDR2 from the germline V gene are LNHNV and YYDKDF (reference sequence). Trimming left V 0 bases short and J 6 bases short, with 15 bases between. The CDR3 runs to 15 residues. The DNA of the CDR3 is TGTGCCACCAGCAGAGATCAGGGGTCCAGGGGCGAGCAGTACTTC. This codes for CATSRDQGSRGEQYF.

The chain employs TRBV6-6 and TRBJ1-2; TRBD1 matches at 8 bases. The CDR3 contains 13 residues. Germline trimming cut 6 bases from V and 5 bases from J; bases unmatched to any gene: 5. The V gene's germline CDR1 is MNHNY and CDR2 SVGAGI (reference sequence). The CDR3 DNA reads as TGTGCCAGCAGCGACTGGACAGGGTATGGCTACACCTTC. It translates to CASSDWTGYGYTF.

The rearrangement joins TRBV6-1 to TRBJ2-2; the D gene is possibly TRBD2 (6 bases). Germline V gives CDR1 MNHNS, CDR2 SASEGT. CDR3 length equals 14 residues. V was shortened by 5 bases and J by 3 bases, with 10 bases between the two germline ends. CDR3 nucleotides: TGTGCCAGCAGTAGAGGGACTTACACCGGGGAGCTGTTTTTT. Its translation: CASSRGTYTGELFF.

This chain uses TRBV6-6 with TRBJ1-5; 7 bases fit TRBD1. Trimming cost V 2 bases and J 3 bases; bases outside gene matches: 4. The CDR3 loop spans 15 amino acids. The germline V gene encodes CDR1 MNHNY and CDR2 SVGAGI (reference sequence). CDR3 region: CASSYGGQSNQPQHF. The DNA for the CDR3 is TGTGCCAGCAGTTACGGGGGACAGTCCAATCAGCCCCAGCATTTT.

This chain uses TRBV6-6 with TRBJ2-7; 8 bases match TRBD1. CDR1 is MNHNY and CDR2 is SVGAGI in the germline V gene (reference sequence). CDR3 size: 12 residues. J lost 6 bases, V lost 6 bases, and 4 bases had no gene match. CDR3 nucleotide sequence: TGTGCCAGCAGCTCCACAGGGGGCGAGCAGTACTTC. Translated, it gives CASSSTGGEQYF.

The gene calls are TRBV5-8 and TRBJ2-7; TRBD1 is a possible D gene (6 bases). The CDR3 runs to 15 residues. CDR1 is SGHTS and CDR2 is YDEGEE in the germline V gene. V dropped 4 bases and J dropped 0 bases, with 14 bases sitting between them. The CDR3 protein is CASSPDSAFSYEQYF. CDR3 DNA sequence: TGTGCCAGCAGCCCGGACAGTGCCTTCTCCTACGAGCAGTACTTC.

The chain uses TRBV19 and TRBJ1-2; 9 bases align to TRBD1. This CDR3 spans 17 amino acids. Germline CDR1 LNHDA, CDR2 SQIVND (reference sequence). V gave up 7 bases and J gave up 4 bases; unmatched junction bases: 16. CDR3: CASIIRGDREGVYGYTF. The CDR3 nucleotides read TGTGCCAGTATAATAAGAGGGGACAGGGAGGGGGTCTATGGCTACACCTTC.

The chain has TRBV6-1 and TRBJ1-1; D is perhaps TRBD1 (6 bases). V was pared by 8 bases and J by 4 bases, with 20 bases between. CDR1 MNHNS and CDR2 SASEGT come from the germline V gene. The length of the CDR3 is 15 residues. CDR3 protein: CASLSGTSTGTEAFF. Written as DNA, the CDR3 is TGTGCCAGCCTCTCCGGGACATCAACGGGCACTGAAGCTTTCTTT.

The chain couples TRBV18 to TRBJ2-1; 8 bases are a match to TRBD2. With V trimmed by 0 bases and J by 4 bases, 2 bases remained unmatched. This CDR3 has 15 residues. CDR1 and CDR2 from the germline V gene are KGHSH and LQKENI. CDR3 region: CASSPPASGYNEQFF. CDR3 DNA sequence: TGTGCCAGCTCACCACCGGCTAGCGGGTACAATGAGCAGTTCTTC.

CDR3 bases: TGCGCCAGCAGAGGTGTAGCGGGAGGGCCGGCCGAGCAGTACTTC. It codes for CASRGVAGGPAEQYF. V usage is TRBV5-1 and J usage is TRBJ2-7; 11 bases agree with TRBD2. V lost 5 bases, J lost 6 bases, and 10 bases stayed unmatched. CDR1 SGHRS and CDR2 YFSETQ come from the germline V gene. The CDR3 consists of 15 residues. Full variable domain (rest looked up from reference TRBV5-1 and TRBJ2-7): KAGVTQTPRYLIKTRGQQVTLSCSPISGHRSVSWYQQTPGQGLQFLFEYFSETQRNKGNFPGRFSGRQFSNSRSEMNVSTLELGDSALYLCASRGVAGGPAEQYFGPGTRLTVT.

V usage is TRBV14 and J usage is TRBJ1-1; 7 bases line up with TRBD1. Germline-derived CDR1 and CDR2 are SGHDN and FVKESK. The V segment lost 0 bases and the J segment 5 bases; nucleotides outside the gene matches: 9. The length of the CDR3 is 16 residues. Written as DNA, the CDR3 is TGTGCCAGCAGCCAAGAGTCTGGGACAGCGTGGACTGAAGCTTTCTTT. Protein: CASSQESGTAWTEAFF.

The chain couples TRBV4-2 to TRBJ2-1, with a tentative D call TRBD2 (6 bases). This CDR3 contains 14 residues. The germline V gene has CDR1 LGHNA and CDR2 YNFKEQ. Trimming shortened V by 1 base and J by 7 bases, and 11 bases separated the two germline ends. As DNA, the CDR3 is TGTGCCAGCAGCCAAGTCAAGGGAGGTAATGAGCAGTTCTTC. Its translation: CASSQVKGGNEQFF.

CDR3 in DNA: TGTGCCAGCAGTGGAAACAGTAACTATGGCTACACCTTC. Its translation is CASSGNSNYGYTF. The V call is TRBV2, the J call TRBJ1-2; D is unclear. Germline-derived CDR1 and CDR2 are SNHLY and FYNNEI. V was trimmed by 4 bases and J by 1 base, leaving 7 bases between them. The CDR3 has 13 amino acids. The variable domain in full, with the rest retrieved from reference TRBV2 and TRBJ1-2, is EPEVTQTPSHQVTQMGQEVILRCVPISNHLYFYWYRQILGQKVEFLVSFYNNEISEKSEIFDDQFSVERPDGSNFTLKIRSTKLEDSAMYFCASSGNSNYGYTFGSGTRLTVV.

The chain carries TRBV11-2 and TRBJ2-7; D gene unclear. Trimming left V 4 bases short and J 6 bases short, with 10 bases between. CDR1 and CDR2 (germline): SGHAT, FQNNGV. CDR3 length: 12 amino acids. The CDR3 loop reads CASSSFSSEQYF. CDR3 coding DNA: TGTGCCAGCAGCTCTTTTTCGAGCGAGCAGTACTTC.